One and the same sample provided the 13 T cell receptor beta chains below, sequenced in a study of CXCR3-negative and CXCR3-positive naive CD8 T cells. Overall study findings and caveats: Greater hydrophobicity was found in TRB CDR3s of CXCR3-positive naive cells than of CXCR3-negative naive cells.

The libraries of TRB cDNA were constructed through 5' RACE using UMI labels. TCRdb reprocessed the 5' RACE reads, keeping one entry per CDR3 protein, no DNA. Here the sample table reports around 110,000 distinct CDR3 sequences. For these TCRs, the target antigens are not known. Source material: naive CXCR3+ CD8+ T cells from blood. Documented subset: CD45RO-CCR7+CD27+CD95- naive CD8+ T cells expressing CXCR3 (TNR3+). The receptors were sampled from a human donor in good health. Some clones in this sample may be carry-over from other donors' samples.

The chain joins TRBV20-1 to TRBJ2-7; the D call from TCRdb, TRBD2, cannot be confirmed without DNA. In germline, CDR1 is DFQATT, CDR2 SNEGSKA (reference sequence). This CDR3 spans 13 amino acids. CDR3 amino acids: CSARQLADYEQYF.

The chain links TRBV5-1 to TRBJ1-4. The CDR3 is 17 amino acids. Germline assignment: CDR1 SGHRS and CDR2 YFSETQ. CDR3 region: CASSLGITAATNEKLFF.

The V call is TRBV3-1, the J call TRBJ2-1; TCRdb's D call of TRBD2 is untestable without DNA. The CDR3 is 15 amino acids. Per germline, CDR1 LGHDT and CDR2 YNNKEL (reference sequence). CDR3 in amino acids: CASSQGLAGVNEQFF.

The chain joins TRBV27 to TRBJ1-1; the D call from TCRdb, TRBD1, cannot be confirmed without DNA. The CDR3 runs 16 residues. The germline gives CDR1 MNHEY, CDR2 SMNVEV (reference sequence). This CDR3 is CASSLAKGGTNTEAFF.

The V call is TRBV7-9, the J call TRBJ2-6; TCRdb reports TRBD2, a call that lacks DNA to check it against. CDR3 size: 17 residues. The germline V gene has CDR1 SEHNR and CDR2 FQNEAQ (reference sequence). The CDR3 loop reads CASSGGPPASGANVLTF.

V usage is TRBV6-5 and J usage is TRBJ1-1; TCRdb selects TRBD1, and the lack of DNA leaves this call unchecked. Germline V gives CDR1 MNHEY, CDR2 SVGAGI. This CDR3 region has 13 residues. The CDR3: CASSYVGGTEAFF.

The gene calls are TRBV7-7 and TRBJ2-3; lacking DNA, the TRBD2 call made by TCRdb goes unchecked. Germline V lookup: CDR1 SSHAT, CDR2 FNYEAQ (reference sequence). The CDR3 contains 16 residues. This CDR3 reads CASSSLAGGPTDTQYF.

CDR3: CASSLRPGLEFYEQYF. The V call is TRBV28, the J call TRBJ2-7; TCRdb picks TRBD2, but there is no DNA to check that call. CDR1 and CDR2 from the germline V gene are MDHEN and SYDVKM. CDR3 length: 16 residues.

The CDR3 sequence is CASNPGDSSYEQYF. This chain links TRBV5-1 with TRBJ2-7; TCRdb names TRBD1, which stays unverified in the absence of DNA. Germline assignment: CDR1 SGHRS and CDR2 YFSETQ. The CDR3 spans 14 residues.

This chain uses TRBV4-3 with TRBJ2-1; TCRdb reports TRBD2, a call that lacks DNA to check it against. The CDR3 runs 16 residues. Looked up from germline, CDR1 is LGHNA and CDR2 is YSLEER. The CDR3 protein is CASSHGSGSTYNEQFF.

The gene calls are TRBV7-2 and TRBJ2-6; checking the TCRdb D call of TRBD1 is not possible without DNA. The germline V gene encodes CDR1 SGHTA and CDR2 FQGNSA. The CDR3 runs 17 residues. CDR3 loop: CASTIGQGASGANVLTF.

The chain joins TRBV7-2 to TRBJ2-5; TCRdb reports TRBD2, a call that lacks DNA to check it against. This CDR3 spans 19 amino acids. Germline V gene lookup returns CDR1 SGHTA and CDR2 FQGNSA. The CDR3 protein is CASSSSALPGLDVRETQYF.

The CDR3 protein is CASSLNWGYTF. The chain is built from TRBV7-9 and TRBJ1-2. The CDR3 consists of 11 residues. Germline V gene lookup returns CDR1 SEHNR and CDR2 FQNEAQ (reference sequence).